Sequencing of this TCR beta chain was carried out in a study of early T cells in non-severe SARS-CoV-2 infection. At the level of the study: The input, bulk RNA from unsorted whole blood, was sequenced, and chains were unpaired. General observations from the study: VDJdb matches were skewed toward anti-spike CD8 T cell responses.

This clonotype was detected a few times. Antigen specificity is unknown. cDNA molecules, individually, were tagged with unique molecular identifiers. TCRdb reanalysed the 5' RACE reads using MiXCR and keeps one entry per CDR3 protein. The table includes around 49,000 distinct CDR3 sequences, around 10% detected once. In germline, CDR1 is MDHEN, CDR2 SYDVKM. The CDR3 is 16 residues long. J lost 4 bases, V lost 7 bases, and 13 bases had no gene match. The chain joins TRBV28 to TRBJ1-1; 9 bases align to TRBD1. The sequence was obtained from an adult who was a healthcare worker with PCR-confirmed SARS-CoV-2 infection or an uninfected control (not recorded which). The material sequenced was whole blood. CDR3 amino acids: CASIPPDRGLGTEAFF. For the CDR3, the DNA is TGTGCCAGCATCCCCCCGGACAGGGGCCTTGGCACTGAAGCTTTCTTT.